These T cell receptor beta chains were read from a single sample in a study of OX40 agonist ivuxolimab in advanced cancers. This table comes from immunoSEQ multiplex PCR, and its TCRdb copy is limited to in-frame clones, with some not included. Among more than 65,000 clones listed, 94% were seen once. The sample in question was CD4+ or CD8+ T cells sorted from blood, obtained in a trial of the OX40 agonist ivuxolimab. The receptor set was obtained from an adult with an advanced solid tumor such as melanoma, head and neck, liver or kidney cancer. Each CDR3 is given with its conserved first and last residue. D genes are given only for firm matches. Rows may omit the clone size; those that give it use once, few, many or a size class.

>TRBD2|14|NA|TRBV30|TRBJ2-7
CASNIAGGPYEQYF
TGTGCCTCCAACATAGCGGGAGGGCCCTACGAGCAGTACTTC
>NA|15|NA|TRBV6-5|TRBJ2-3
CASRSGTSRQDTQYF
TGTGCCAGCAGGTCCGGGACATCCAGGCAGGATACGCAGTATTTT
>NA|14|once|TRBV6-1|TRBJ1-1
CASSGRSMNTEAFF
TGTGCCAGCTCCGGGCGCTCCATGAACACTGAAGCTTTCTTT
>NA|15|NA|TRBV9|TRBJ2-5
CASSPSSGAQETQYF
TGTGCCAGCAGCCCTAGCTCGGGGGCTCAAGAGACCCAGTACTTC
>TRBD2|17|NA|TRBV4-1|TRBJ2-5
CASSQGTSGGSQETQYF
TGCGCCAGCAGCCAAGGGACTAGCGGAGGATCACAAGAGACCCAGTACTTC
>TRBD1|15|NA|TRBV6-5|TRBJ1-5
CASRLYRGGNQPQHF
TGTGCCAGCAGGCTTTACAGGGGTGGCAATCAGCCCCAGCATTTT
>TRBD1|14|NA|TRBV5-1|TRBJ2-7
CASSLGQGVYEQYF
TGCGCCAGCAGCTTGGGACAGGGCGTCTACGAGCAGTACTTC
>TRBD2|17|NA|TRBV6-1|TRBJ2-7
CASSEVVREGHPYEQYF
TGTGCCAGCAGTGAAGTGGTGCGGGAGGGCCATCCCTACGAGCAGTACTTC
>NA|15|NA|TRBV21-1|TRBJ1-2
CASSKEGAGGRGYTF
TGTGCCAGCAGCAAAGAGGGGGCAGGGGGAAGGGGCTACACCTTC
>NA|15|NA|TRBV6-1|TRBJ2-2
CASIAGLPNTGELFF
TGTGCCAGCATTGCGGGACTCCCAAACACCGGGGAGCTGTTTTTT
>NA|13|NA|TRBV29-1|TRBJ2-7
CSPEEGFFYEQYF
TGCAGCCCTGAAGAGGGGTTCTTCTACGAGCAGTACTTC
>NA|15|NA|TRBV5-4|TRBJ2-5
CASSLGMQGQETQYF
TGTGCCAGCAGCTTGGGTATGCAGGGCCAAGAGACCCAGTACTTC
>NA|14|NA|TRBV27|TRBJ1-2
CASSLEGDGYGYTF
TGTGCCAGCAGTTTAGAGGGGGACGGCTATGGCTACACCTTC
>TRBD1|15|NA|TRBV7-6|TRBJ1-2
CASSLIRDSNYGYTF
TGTGCCAGCAGCTTAATTCGGGACAGCAACTATGGCTACACCTTC
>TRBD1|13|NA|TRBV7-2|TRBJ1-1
CASSLLQGTEAFF
TGTGCCAGCAGCTTATTACAGGGGACTGAAGCTTTCTTT
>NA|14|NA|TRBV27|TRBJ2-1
CASSQGVSGNEQFF
TGTGCCAGCAGTCAAGGGGTGTCGGGAAATGAGCAGTTCTTC
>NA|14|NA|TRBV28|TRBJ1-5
CASSLKGAGQPQHF
TGTGCCAGCAGTTTAAAAGGGGCAGGGCAGCCCCAGCATTTT
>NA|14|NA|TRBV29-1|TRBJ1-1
CSVGSGGWNTEAFF
TGCAGCGTGGGGTCCGGGGGATGGAACACTGAAGCTTTCTTT
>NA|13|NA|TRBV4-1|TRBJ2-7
CASSQTETYEQYF
TGCGCCAGCAGCCAGACAGAGACCTACGAGCAGTACTTC
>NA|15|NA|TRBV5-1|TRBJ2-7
CASSLDPGAQYEQYF
TGCGCCAGCAGCTTGGATCCGGGGGCGCAATACGAGCAGTACTTC
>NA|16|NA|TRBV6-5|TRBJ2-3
CASSYSRGVSTDTQYF
TGTGCCAGCAGTTACTCTAGGGGGGTGAGCACAGATACGCAGTATTTT
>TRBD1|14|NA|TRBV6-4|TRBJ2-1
CASSGGQGLNEQFF
TGTGCCAGCAGCGGTGGACAGGGCCTCAATGAGCAGTTCTTC
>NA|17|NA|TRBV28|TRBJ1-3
CASSPLGSAYSGNTIYF
TGTGCCAGCAGTCCCCTGGGCAGTGCCTACTCTGGAAACACCATATATTTT
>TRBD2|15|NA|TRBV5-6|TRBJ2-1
CASSFSQRGNNEQFF
TGTGCCAGCAGCTTTAGCCAGCGGGGGAACAATGAGCAGTTCTTC
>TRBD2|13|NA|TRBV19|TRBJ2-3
CASSSGGPDTQYF
TGTGCCAGTAGTTCGGGAGGGCCGGATACGCAGTATTTT
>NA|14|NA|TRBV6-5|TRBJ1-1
CASSLGDKSTEAFF
TGTGCCAGCAGCTTAGGGGACAAGAGCACTGAAGCTTTCTTT
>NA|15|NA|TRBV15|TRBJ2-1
CATSREGSWYNEQFF
TGTGCCACCAGCAGGGAGGGATCCTGGTACAATGAGCAGTTCTTC
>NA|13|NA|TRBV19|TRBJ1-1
CASSPGYFTEAFF
TGTGCCAGTAGTCCCGGGTATTTCACTGAAGCTTTCTTT